A single sample is the source of the 5 T cell receptor beta chains below, sequenced in a study of shared clonotypes between healthy human individuals. Libraries were prepared by immunoSEQ multiplex PCR; TCRdb keeps only in-frame clonotypes and omits some of them. The data contain 2 million to 2.5 million clones, almost 96% of them singletons. The sequenced sample was naive CD4+ T cells sorted from blood. Described subset: CD45RA+ positively selected. The receptor source for this set is a young man in good health.

This sequence joins TRBV6-1 and TRBJ1-2; 8 bases align to TRBD1. Unmatched junction bases numbered 9, after V lost 4 bases and J lost 5 bases. The germline V gene encodes CDR1 MNHNS and CDR2 SASEGT. CDR3 length: 15 amino acids. The CDR3 region is CASSVTSGTGYGYTF. Here the CDR3 DNA reads TGTGCCAGCAGTGTTACCTCCGGGACAGGATATGGCTACACCTTC.

The CDR3 coding sequence is TGTGCCAGCAGCTTAGCGCCCGTATGGCAGTTCTTC. Translated: CASSLAPVWQFF. The chain joins TRBV7-9 to TRBJ2-1; D not certain. The CDR3 has 12 amino acids. Germline V lookup: CDR1 SEHNR, CDR2 FQNEAQ (reference sequence). Trimming took off 0 bases at V and 12 bases at J, with 9 bases between the two ends.

This clone has just a few counts. The genes are TRBV15 and TRBJ1-2; 9 nucleotides align to TRBD1. The CDR3 has 17 amino acids. Germline V gene sequence: CDR1 LNHNV, CDR2 YYDKDF (reference sequence). Unmatched junction bases numbered 11, after V lost 3 bases and J lost 3 bases. The CDR3 sequence: CATSRWDRDMSYYGYTF. In DNA form, the CDR3 reads TGTGCCACCAGCAGGTGGGACAGGGATATGTCATACTATGGCTACACCTTC.

The J gene is TRBJ2-2, the V gene TRBV5-6; 7 bases align to TRBD1. This CDR3 contains 14 residues. The V gene end was trimmed by 3 bases and the J gene end by 3 bases; junction bases not matched to a gene: 2. Looked up from germline, CDR1 is SGHDT and CDR2 is YYEEEE. The CDR3 protein is CASSYQGDTGELFF. The CDR3 DNA reads TGTGCCAGCAGCTATCAGGGGGACACCGGGGAGCTGTTTTTT. Filled out from reference TRBV5-6 and TRBJ2-2, the complete variable domain reads DAGVTQSPTHLIKTRGQQVTLRCSPKSGHDTVSWYQQALGQGPQFIFQYYEEEERQRGNFPDRFSGHQFPNYSSELNVNALLLGDSALYLCASSYQGDTGELFFGEGSRLTVL.

Details on this clone: Other DNA sequences in the sample encode the same CDR3. J is TRBJ2-2 and V is TRBV30; D ambiguous. V shed 2 bases and J shed 5 bases, with 3 bases lying between them. This CDR3 contains 11 residues. In germline, CDR1 is GTSNPN, CDR2 SVGIG (reference sequence). CDR3 in DNA: TGTGCCTGGAGTAGAACCGGGGAGCTGTTTTTT. It encodes CAWSRTGELFF.